These 28 T cell receptor beta chains share one sample of origin, sequenced in a study of blood T cell repertoires in COVID-19. The table came from immunoSEQ multiplex PCR; TCRdb's copy has only in-frame clones and leaves some out. The sample lists tens of thousands of clones; around 80% were seen once. The sample was peripheral blood. The receptors shown here come from a man aged 35-49 years with acute or convalescent COVID-19.

This chain links TRBV5-4 with TRBJ1-5; the D is unclear. Trimming pared 5 bases from V and 2 bases from J, leaving 17 bases between. Germline values: CDR1 SGHNT, CDR2 YYREEE (reference sequence). The CDR3 consists of 16 residues. In nucleotides, the CDR3 is TGTGCCAGCAGGGGCGGGGAGCCTAGGGGCAATCAGCCCCAGCATTTT. Its protein is CASRGGEPRGNQPQHF.

The chain is built from TRBV27 and TRBJ2-7; 9 bases map to TRBD1. From germline, CDR1 is MNHEY and CDR2 SMNVEV (reference sequence). Trimming took 5 bases from V and 2 from J; bases not matched to a gene: 16. This CDR3 region has 18 residues. This CDR3 reads CASSPKGTGLPWTYEQYF. Written as DNA, the CDR3 is TGTGCCAGCAGTCCGAAAGGGACAGGGCTACCTTGGACCTACGAGCAGTACTTC.

The rearrangement uses TRBV30 and TRBJ2-3; D may be TRBD2 (5 bases). In germline, CDR1 is GTSNPN, CDR2 SVGIG (reference sequence). Deletions cut 4 bases from V and 0 bases from J, with 14 bases between. CDR3 length: 15 residues. The CDR3 loop is CAWMGVGLSTDTQYF. The DNA of the CDR3 is TGTGCCTGGATGGGAGTGGGTCTTAGCACAGATACGCAGTATTTT.

The chain has TRBV6-6 and TRBJ2-7; TRBD2 aligns across 7 bases. The germline gives CDR1 MNHNY, CDR2 SVGAGI (reference sequence). The CDR3 runs 14 residues. The V and J ends lost 2 bases and 0 bases, in that order; junction bases with no gene match: 1. CDR3 in amino acids: CASSYSGVSYEQYV. The CDR3 DNA reads as TGTGCCAGCAGTTACAGCGGGGTCTCCTACGAGCAGTACGTC.

The chain has TRBV15 and TRBJ2-1; unclear D gene. V dropped 0 bases and J dropped 2 bases, with 8 bases sitting between them. Looked up from germline, CDR1 is LNHNV and CDR2 is YYDKDF (reference sequence). The CDR3 totals 15 residues. The CDR3 here is CATSRDLDPYNEQFF. CDR3 sequence (DNA): TGTGCCACCAGCAGAGATCTAGACCCCTACAATGAGCAGTTCTTC.

CDR3 residues: CASSLGVAGGKETQYF. CDR3 nucleotide sequence: TGTGCCAGTAGTTTGGGAGTAGCGGGGGGGAAAGAGACCCAGTACTTC. V and J are TRBV19 and TRBJ2-5, with TRBD2 identical over 11 bases. This CDR3 is built from 16 residues. Germline V gene lookup returns CDR1 LNHDA and CDR2 SQIVND (reference sequence). V was clipped by 5 bases and J by 3 bases; unmatched bases: 8.

The chain couples TRBV7-2 to TRBJ2-3; 15 bases agree with TRBD2. Trimming removed 5 bases from V and 7 bases from J; junction bases left unmatched: 7. Germline CDR1 is SGHTA and CDR2 is FQGNSA. The length of the CDR3 is 16 residues. The CDR3 sequence: CASSLGTSGGTNTQYF. In nucleotides, the CDR3 is TGTGCCAGCAGCCTGGGGACTAGCGGGGGGACAAATACGCAGTATTTT.

The V call is TRBV3-1 (or the pseudogene TRBV3-2), the J call TRBJ2-2; 7 positions agree with TRBD1. The CDR3 has 15 amino acids. CDR1 is LGHDT, CDR2 YNNKEL, per germline (reference sequence). Trimming removed 1 base from V and 3 bases from J; junction bases left unmatched: 2. The CDR3 sequence: CASSQGGTDTGELFF. The CDR3 bases are TGTGCCAGCAGCCAAGGAGGGACAGACACCGGGGAGCTGTTTTTT.

This chain links TRBV6-5 with TRBJ1-4; 7 bases line up with TRBD1. Germline V gene sequence: CDR1 MNHEY, CDR2 SVGAGI. This CDR3 spans 14 amino acids. V shed 4 bases and J 4 bases; nucleotides not matched to a gene: 3. Here the CDR3 reads CASSLTGINEKLFF. The CDR3 nucleotides read TGTGCCAGCAGTTTGACAGGGATTAATGAAAAACTGTTTTTT.

The chain recombines TRBV9 with TRBJ2-1, with 14 bases that match TRBD2. Germline loops: CDR1 SGDLS, CDR2 YYNGEE. V shed 0 bases, J shed 7 bases, and the junction held 6 bases outside the gene matches. The CDR3 is made up of 17 amino acids. In nucleotides, the CDR3 is TGTGCCAGCAGCGTAGCTCCCGGGACTAGCGGGAGAAATGAGCAGTTCTTC. As protein: CASSVAPGTSGRNEQFF. The full variable domain, with the rest looked up from reference TRBV9 and TRBJ2-1, is DSGVTQTPKHLITATGQRVTLRCSPRSGDLSVYWYQQSLDQGLQFLIQYYNGEERAKGNILERFSAQQFPDLHSELNLSSLELGDSALYFCASSVAPGTSGRNEQFFGPGTRLTVL.

This chain connects TRBV24-1 to TRBJ2-1, with TRBD2 matching over 8 bases. CDR1 and CDR2 from the germline V gene are KGHDR and SFDVKD. V was clipped by 3 bases and J by 4 bases; unmatched bases: 4. The CDR3 sequence is 15 residues long. Written as DNA, the CDR3 is TGTGCCACCAGTGATCCAACTAGCGGATACAATGAGCAGTTCTTC. Protein sequence: CATSDPTSGYNEQFF.

V and J are TRBV6-1 and TRBJ2-1; 14 bases are shared with TRBD2. The CDR3 is made up of 17 amino acids. The ends lost 1 base at V and 7 bases at J; junction bases unmatched: 6. Germline values: CDR1 MNHNS, CDR2 SASEGT. The CDR3 bases are TGTGCCAGCAGTGAAGTCCTGACTAGCGGGGGGGCAAATGAGCAGTTCTTC. Amino acid sequence: CASSEVLTSGGANEQFF.

This chain joins TRBV11-2 and TRBJ2-4, with D possibly being TRBD2 (6 bases). Per the germline V gene, CDR1 is SGHAT and CDR2 is FQNNGV. CDR3 length: 16 amino acids. Trimming stripped 1 base from V and 0 bases from J, with 10 bases between. The CDR3 DNA follows: TGTGCCAGCAGCTTAGTTGGCGGGGTAGCCAAAAACATTCAGTACTTC. Protein sequence: CASSLVGGVAKNIQYF.

The chain carries TRBV6-2 or TRBV6-3 and TRBJ2-7; possible D gene TRBD1, 5 bases. Germline CDR1 MNHEY, CDR2 SVGEGT. Trimming took off 5 bases at V and 6 bases at J, with 17 bases between the two ends. CDR3 size: 14 residues. In nucleotides, the CDR3 is TGTGCCAGCAGTCCCTCCCCCAGGGTCAGCGAGCAGTACGTC. As protein: CASSPSPRVSEQYV.

This clone has only one observation. The J gene is TRBJ2-7, the V gene TRBV28, with 7 bases identical to TRBD1. J lost 6 bases, V lost 6 bases, and 8 bases had no gene match. Germline assignment: CDR1 MDHEN and CDR2 SYDVKM. The length of the CDR3 is 13 residues. The CDR3 region is CASRPTGVAEQYF. The CDR3 nucleotides read TGTGCCAGCAGGCCCACAGGGGTGGCCGAGCAGTACTTC.

The gene calls are TRBV19 and TRBJ2-7; TRBD1 matches 8 bases. Germline V lookup: CDR1 LNHDA, CDR2 SQIVND (reference sequence). The CDR3 is 13 amino acids. With V trimmed by 8 bases and J by 7 bases, 10 bases remained unmatched. CDR3 protein: CASRDYTGGEQYF. DNA for the CDR3: TGTGCCAGTCGTGATTATACAGGGGGTGAGCAGTACTTC.

The table lists this clone with a count of one. The CDR3 sequence: CAGSIGGDGNTIYF. DNA for the CDR3: TGTGCCGGGTCGATAGGGGGCGATGGAAACACCATATATTTT. The chain recombines TRBV2 with TRBJ1-3, with TRBD1 identical over 7 bases. Unmatched junction bases numbered 10, after V lost 11 bases and J lost 3 bases. The CDR3 covers 14 residues. Germline V CDR1 and CDR2: SNHLY, FYNNEI.

This clone was detected only once. The chain recombines TRBV29-1 with TRBJ2-3, with no clear D. The germline CDR1 and CDR2 sequences are SQVTM and ANQGSEA. The CDR3 covers 13 residues. V lost 2 bases and J lost 1, with 7 bases in between. The CDR3 coding sequence is TGCAGCGTTGAATGGCAGGGCACAGATACGCAGTATTTT. It encodes CSVEWQGTDTQYF.

V is TRBV5-5 and J is TRBJ1-1; 7 bases fit TRBD1. The CDR3 spans 12 residues. Germline trimming cut 3 bases from V and 8 bases from J; bases unmatched to any gene: 4. Germline CDR1 SGHKS, CDR2 YYEKEE (reference sequence). This CDR3 is CASSSTGREAFF. In nucleotides, the CDR3 is TGTGCCAGCAGCTCGACAGGGAGGGAAGCTTTCTTT. The variable domain in full, with the rest retrieved from reference TRBV5-5 and TRBJ1-1, is DAGVTQSPTHLIKTRGQQVTLRCSPISGHKSVSWYQQVLGQGPQFIFQYYEKEERGRGNFPDRFSARQFPNYSSELNVNALLLGDSALYLCASSSTGREAFFGQGTRLTVV.

This clone was observed a handful of times. The chain carries TRBV7-9 and TRBJ2-2, with a possible D match to TRBD1 (6 bases). Per the germline V gene, CDR1 is SEHNR and CDR2 is FQNEAQ (reference sequence). The CDR3 extends over 14 amino acids. The V end was cut by 1 base, the J end by 5 bases, with 8 bases between. The CDR3 sequence is CASSLVTGTGELFF. DNA of the CDR3: TGTGCCAGCAGCTTAGTAACAGGGACCGGGGAGCTGTTTTTT.

This chain connects TRBV9 to TRBJ1-1; unclear D gene. CDR1 SGDLS and CDR2 YYNGEE come from the germline V gene. Trimming removed 3 bases at V and 1 base at J, with 13 bases between. There are 15 residues in the CDR3. CDR3 coding DNA: TGTGCCAGCAGCGGTCGTGAGGAGGGGAACACTGAAGCTTTCTTT. Its protein product is CASSGREEGNTEAFF.

The sample holds one count of this clone. The chain joins TRBV4-2 to TRBJ2-5; TRBD2 agrees at 8 bases. The ends lost 1 base at V and 3 bases at J; junction bases unmatched: 7. Germline V gene lookup returns CDR1 LGHNA and CDR2 YNFKEQ. CDR3 length equals 16 residues. Here the CDR3 DNA reads TGTGCCAGCAGCCAAGCCCCTCGGGGGGGGGAAGAGACCCAGTACTTC. This translates into CASSQAPRGGEETQYF.

The rearrangement uses TRBV10-3 and TRBJ1-1, with 8 nucleotides matching TRBD1. The CDR3 consists of 15 residues. CDR1 and CDR2 from the germline V gene are ENHRY and SYGVKD. The junction had 10 bases not matched to a gene; V was cut back by 5 bases and J by 5 bases. The CDR3 region is CAISPTGAMGTEAFF. The DNA of the CDR3 is TGTGCCATCAGTCCGACAGGGGCTATGGGTACTGAAGCTTTCTTT.

The chain recombines TRBV27 with TRBJ2-1; D remains unclear. The CDR3 has 12 residues. V lost 5 bases, J lost 4 bases, and 6 bases lay in between. Per the germline V gene, CDR1 is MNHEY and CDR2 is SMNVEV (reference sequence). CDR3 sequence (DNA): TGTGCCAGCAGTCCCAATTACAATGAGCAGTTCTTC. Translation gives CASSPNYNEQFF.

This clone turned up a few times. This sequence joins TRBV10-2 and TRBJ1-1; D is possibly TRBD1 (5 bases). V lost 4 bases, J lost 3 bases, and 12 bases lay in between. The CDR3 loop spans 14 amino acids. Germline lookup yields CDR1 WSHSY and CDR2 SAAADI. The CDR3 bases are TGCGCCAGCAGTGTTAGGGGTAAGGACACTGAAGCTTTCTTT. Its translation is CASSVRGKDTEAFF.

The chain uses TRBV6-1 and TRBJ1-4, with no clear D. The V and J ends lost 2 bases and 8 bases respectively, with 9 bases between them. The CDR3 has 13 residues. Looked up from germline, CDR1 is MNHNS and CDR2 is SASEGT. CDR3 bases: TGTGCCAGCAGTGAACTTCGTGGCGAAAAACTGTTTTTT. Residues: CASSELRGEKLFF.

The rearrangement links TRBV5-1 to TRBJ1-5, with D unclear. Germline values: CDR1 SGHRS, CDR2 YFSETQ. The CDR3 totals 14 residues. V was clipped by 0 bases and J by 4 bases, with 8 bases between them. The CDR3 loop reads CASSLDHSNQPQHF. DNA of the CDR3: TGCGCCAGCAGCTTGGATCACAGTAATCAGCCCCAGCATTTT.

The rearrangement uses TRBV27 and TRBJ2-1; TRBD2 matches at 13 bases. Germline loops: CDR1 MNHEY, CDR2 SMNVEV (reference sequence). The V segment lost 8 bases and the J segment 1 base; nucleotides outside the gene matches: 5. The CDR3 runs to 16 residues. This chain's CDR3 is CASVKLAGGSYNEQFF. CDR3 sequence (DNA): TGTGCCAGCGTCAAACTAGCGGGAGGGTCCTACAATGAGCAGTTCTTC.